This paragraph reports one T cell receptor (beta chain). Method: immunoSEQ multiplex PCR; TCRdb's copy keeps in-frame clones and lacks some. This table has over 150,000 clones, around 85% appearing once. The sample originates from a study of blood T cell repertoires in COVID-19. Study background: From the United States, Italy and Spain came samples of acute and convalescent COVID-19. From T cells, B-cell-depleted T cells, or PBMCs came the material, which was cDNA or gDNA.

The CDR3 totals 14 residues. Trimming left V 2 bases short and J 4 bases short, with 11 bases between. Germline lookup yields CDR1 SGDLS and CDR2 YYNGEE. Sample: peripheral blood. V is TRBV9 and J is TRBJ2-3, with D perhaps TRBD1 (6 bases). The sequence was collected from a woman aged 45-60 years with acute or convalescent COVID-19. The DNA of the CDR3 is TGTGCCAGCAGCGTGCAGGGGCCTGCAGATACGCAGTATTTT. Translation: CASSVQGPADTQYF.